The 10 T cell receptor beta chains given below trace back to one sample, sequenced in a study of beta chain features in type 1 diabetes. TCRB transcripts that were expressed got sequenced, as all of the isolated RNA had been reverse transcribed. The table came from immunoSEQ multiplex PCR; TCRdb's copy has only in-frame clones and leaves some out. The data hold a few hundred thousand clones, with approximately 16% observed a single time. Sequencing was carried out using naive CD4+ T cells from blood. Receptors were obtained from a woman under 30 in good health.

The chain links TRBV29-1 to TRBJ1-3; D not certain. CDR1 SQVTM and CDR2 ANQGSEA come from the germline V gene. Trimming shortened V by 4 bases and J by 0 bases, and 4 bases separated the two germline ends. The length of the CDR3 is 12 residues. The CDR3 DNA follows: TGCAGCGTTGTTAGCTCTGGAAACACCATATATTTT. This gives the protein CSVVSSGNTIYF. Full variable domain (missing parts from reference TRBV29-1 and TRBJ1-3): SAVISQKPSRDICQRGTSLTIQCQVDSQVTMMFWYRQQPGQSLTLIATANQGSEATYESGFVIDKFPISRPNLTFSTLTVSNMSPEDSSIYLCSVVSSGNTIYFGEGSWLTVV.

V is TRBV15 and J is TRBJ2-7; maybe TRBD1 (5 bases). The V and J ends lost 0 bases and 0 bases respectively, with 12 bases between them. Germline values: CDR1 LNHNV, CDR2 YYDKDF (reference sequence). This CDR3 contains 16 residues. Here the CDR3 reads CATSRELLGASYEQYF. In DNA, the CDR3 is TGTGCCACCAGCAGAGAGCTCCTAGGGGCCTCCTACGAGCAGTACTTC.

This CDR3 reads CASITSKGRGETQYF. CDR3 in DNA: TGTGCCAGCATCACAAGTAAGGGAAGGGGCGAGACCCAGTACTTC. The V call is TRBV6-1, the J call TRBJ2-5, with D possibly being TRBD1 (5 bases). CDR3 size: 15 residues. V dropped 7 bases and J dropped 5 bases, with 20 bases sitting between them. Germline loops: CDR1 MNHNS, CDR2 SASEGT.

The gene calls are TRBV7-2 and TRBJ2-7; 7 positions agree with TRBD1. This CDR3 contains 16 residues. Trimming removed 2 bases from V and 0 bases from J; junction bases left unmatched: 7. The germline CDR1 and CDR2 sequences are SGHTA and FQGNSA. This CDR3 reads CASSLQQGQSSYEQYF. The DNA for the CDR3 is TGTGCCAGCAGCTTACAACAGGGGCAAAGCTCCTACGAGCAGTACTTC.

The gene calls are TRBV7-9 and TRBJ2-3, with TRBD2 identical over 8 bases. Germline V gives CDR1 SEHNR, CDR2 FQNEAQ (reference sequence). V shed 1 base, J shed 8 bases, and the junction held 8 bases outside the gene matches. CDR3 length: 15 residues. The CDR3 DNA sequence: TGTGCCAGCAGCTTAGTGTCGGCCGCGGGGGGTACGCAGTATTTT. This translates into CASSLVSAAGGTQYF.

This clone was picked up one time. Germline and junction disagree at one end, which may indicate a read error. The rearrangement links TRBV2 to TRBJ1-4; tentative D call: TRBD1 (5 bases). Looked up from germline, CDR1 is SNHLY and CDR2 is FYNNEI. This CDR3 spans 12 amino acids. The CDR3 here is CASSSQGLWSIF. The CDR3 DNA is TGTGCCAGCAGTAGCCAGGGACTGTGGTCGATTTTT.

In this sample, this clone turned up a few times. The chain is built from TRBV7-2 and TRBJ2-3; TRBD1 agrees at 9 bases. The ends lost 3 bases at V and 3 bases at J; junction bases unmatched: 10. CDR1 SGHTA and CDR2 FQGNSA come from the germline V gene. The CDR3 length is 17 residues. CDR3 sequence (DNA): TGTGCCAGCAGCTTCTGGTACTCCGGGACAGGGACAGATACGCAGTATTTT. It codes for CASSFWYSGTGTDTQYF.

This clone was picked up a small number of times. The gene calls are TRBV10-1 and TRBJ2-7, with TRBD2 matching 13 bases. V lost 9 bases to trimming and J lost 3 bases; unmatched junction nucleotides: 8. Germline V lookup: CDR1 WNHNN, CDR2 SYGVQD (reference sequence). The CDR3 totals 15 residues. DNA for the CDR3: TGCGCCAGTGGGACTAGCGGGAACATTTACTACGAGCAGTACTTC. Translated, it gives CASGTSGNIYYEQYF.

A few counts support this clone. The chain has TRBV10-1 and TRBJ1-1; 7 bases match TRBD1. The V and J ends lost 4 bases and 2 bases, in that order; junction bases with no gene match: 7. The germline V gene encodes CDR1 WNHNN and CDR2 SYGVQD (reference sequence). This CDR3 has 15 residues. CDR3: CASSASRGRNTEAFF. The CDR3 bases are TGCGCCAGCAGTGCATCGAGGGGGCGCAACACTGAAGCTTTCTTT.

This clone came up a few times. The chain recombines TRBV29-1 with TRBJ2-1; 10 bases line up with TRBD2. V shed 6 bases and J 7 bases; nucleotides not matched to a gene: 21. Germline values: CDR1 SQVTM, CDR2 ANQGSEA. The CDR3 is made up of 18 amino acids. Written as DNA, the CDR3 is TGCAGCGTAAGCAGGGGGCCTGTGCTAGCGGGAGTCCATAATGAGCAGTTCTTC. This codes for CSVSRGPVLAGVHNEQFF.